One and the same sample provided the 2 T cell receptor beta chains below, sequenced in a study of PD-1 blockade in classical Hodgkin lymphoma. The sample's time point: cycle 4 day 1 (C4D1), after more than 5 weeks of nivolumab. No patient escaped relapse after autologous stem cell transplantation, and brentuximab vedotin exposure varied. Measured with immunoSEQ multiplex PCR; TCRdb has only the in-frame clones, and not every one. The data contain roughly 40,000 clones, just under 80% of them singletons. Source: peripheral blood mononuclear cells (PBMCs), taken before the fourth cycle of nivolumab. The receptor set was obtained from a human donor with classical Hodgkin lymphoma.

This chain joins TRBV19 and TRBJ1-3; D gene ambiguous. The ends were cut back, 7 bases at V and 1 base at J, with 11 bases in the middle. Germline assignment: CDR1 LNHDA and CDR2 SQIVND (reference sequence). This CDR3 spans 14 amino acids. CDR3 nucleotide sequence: TGTGCCAGTACCGACTGGTTATCTGGAAACACCATATATTTT. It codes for CASTDWLSGNTIYF. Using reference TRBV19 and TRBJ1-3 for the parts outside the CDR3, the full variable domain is DGGITQSPKYLFRKEGQNVTLSCEQNLNHDAMYWYRQDPGQGLRLIYYSQIVNDFQKGDIAEGYSVSREKKESFPLTVTSAQKNPTAFYLCASTDWLSGNTIYFGEGSWLTVV.

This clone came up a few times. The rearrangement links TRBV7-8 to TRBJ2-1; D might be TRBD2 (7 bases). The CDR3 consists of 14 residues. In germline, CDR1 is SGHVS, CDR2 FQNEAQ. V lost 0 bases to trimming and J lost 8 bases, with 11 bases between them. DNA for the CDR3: TGTGCCAGCAGCTTAGCGGGGGGGCTGGATGAGCAGTTCTTC. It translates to CASSLAGGLDEQFF.